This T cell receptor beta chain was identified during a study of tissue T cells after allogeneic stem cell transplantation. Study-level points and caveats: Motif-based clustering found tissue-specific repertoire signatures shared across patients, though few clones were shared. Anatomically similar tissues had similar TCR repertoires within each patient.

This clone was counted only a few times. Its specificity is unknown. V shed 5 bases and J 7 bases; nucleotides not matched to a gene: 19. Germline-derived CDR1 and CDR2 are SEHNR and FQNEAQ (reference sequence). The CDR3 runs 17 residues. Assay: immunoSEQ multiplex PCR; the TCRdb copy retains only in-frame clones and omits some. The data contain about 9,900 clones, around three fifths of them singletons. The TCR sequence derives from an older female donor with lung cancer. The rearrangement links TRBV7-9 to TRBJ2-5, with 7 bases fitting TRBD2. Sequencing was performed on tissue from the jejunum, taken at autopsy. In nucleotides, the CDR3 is TGTGCCAGCAGCACGAATGGGAGGGGAGACAGCAGGAGGACCCAGTACTTC. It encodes CASSTNGRGDSRRTQYF.